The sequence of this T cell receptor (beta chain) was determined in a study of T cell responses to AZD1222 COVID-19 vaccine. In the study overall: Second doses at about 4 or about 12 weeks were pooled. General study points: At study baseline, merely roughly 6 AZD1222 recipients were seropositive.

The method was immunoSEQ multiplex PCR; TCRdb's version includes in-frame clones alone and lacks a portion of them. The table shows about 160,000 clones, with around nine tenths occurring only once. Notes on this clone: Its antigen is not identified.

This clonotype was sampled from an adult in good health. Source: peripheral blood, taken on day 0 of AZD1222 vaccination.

The DNA for the CDR3 is TGTGCCAGCAGCCTGACGGACTATGGCTACACCTTC. Its protein product is CASSLTDYGYTF. The rearrangement links TRBV6-2 or TRBV6-3 to TRBJ1-2; D gene unclear. Per germline, CDR1 MNHEY and CDR2 SVGEGT. This CDR3 is built from 12 residues. V dropped 6 bases and J dropped 3 bases, with 8 bases sitting between them.